The 6 T cell receptor beta chains presented below share a single source sample, sequenced in a study of CD8+ T cells in alopecia areata. RNA, once extracted, was reverse transcribed into cDNA for use as the sequencing template. Only in-frame clones appear in the TCRdb table, and some are missing; sequencing was by immunoSEQ multiplex PCR. The profile covers 80,000 to 100,000 clones, with 41% appearing a single time and about 1.2% taken by the ten largest. Sequencing was done on a sample of CD4+ T cells sorted from blood. The receptor source for this set is a human donor with alopecia areata.

V gene TRBV19 combines with J gene TRBJ2-7; the D gene is possibly TRBD1 (7 bases). From germline, CDR1 is LNHDA and CDR2 SQIVND (reference sequence). Trimming stripped 4 bases from V and 5 bases from J, with 15 bases between. This CDR3 spans 14 amino acids. The DNA for the CDR3 is TGTGCCAGTAGTAGCCAGGGGGGACGGCACGAGCAGTACTTC. Its protein product is CASSSQGGRHEQYF.

V and J are TRBV15 and TRBJ2-5, with 7 nucleotides matching TRBD2. Trimming took 0 bases from V and 1 from J; bases not matched to a gene: 5. Germline V gene sequence: CDR1 LNHNV, CDR2 YYDKDF (reference sequence). CDR3 length: 16 residues. The DNA of the CDR3 is TGTGCCACCAGCAGAGATGGGGGGGTCGGCCAAGAGACCCAGTACTTC. Its protein is CATSRDGGVGQETQYF.

The chain carries TRBV7-2 and TRBJ2-5, with D perhaps matching TRBD1 (5 bases). Judging by the DNA end, TRBJ2-7 fits better; the J call may be wrong. This CDR3 is 15 amino acids long. CDR1 is SGHTA and CDR2 is FQGNSA in the germline V gene. The CDR3 loop is CASSWRGRGSYEQYF. The CDR3 DNA reads as TGTGCCAGCAGCTGGAGAGGTAGGGGTTCATACGAGCAGTACTTC.

The V and J genes are TRBV6-5 and TRBJ2-1, with 7 nucleotides matching TRBD1. Germline V gene sequence: CDR1 MNHEY, CDR2 SVGAGI. V dropped 11 bases and J dropped 9; count of bases not matched to a gene: 16. This CDR3 has 14 amino acids. For the CDR3, the DNA is TGTGCCGTCAGTAGACAGGGATCTAGTGGTGAGCAGTTCTTC. Protein sequence: CAVSRQGSSGEQFF.

In regard to this clone: The identical CDR3 is also encoded by other nucleotide sequences in the sample. The V gene is TRBV7-9, the J gene TRBJ2-7; D is unresolved. V lost 5 bases to trimming and J lost 3 bases, with 5 bases between them. The CDR3 loop spans 11 amino acids. From germline, CDR1 is SEHNR and CDR2 FQNEAQ (reference sequence). The CDR3 sequence: CASSLSYEQYF. As DNA, the CDR3 is TGTGCCAGCAGCCTAAGCTACGAGCAGTACTTC. The full variable domain, completed using reference TRBV7-9 and TRBJ2-7, is DTGVSQNPRHKITKRGQNVTFRCDPISEHNRLYWYRQTLGQGPEFLTYFQNEAQLEKSRLLSDRFSAERPKGSFSTLEIQRTEQGDSAMYLCASSLSYEQYFGPGTRLTVT.

This clone was found a few times. The chain links TRBV29-1 to TRBJ1-5; TRBD1 is a possible D gene (6 bases). V was trimmed by 4 bases and J by 0 bases, leaving 16 bases between them. Germline V gene lookup returns CDR1 SQVTM and CDR2 ANQGSEA. CDR3 length equals 16 residues. The CDR3 loop is CSVVTGIAASNQPQHF. The CDR3 coding sequence is TGCAGCGTTGTAACAGGGATTGCCGCTAGCAATCAGCCCCAGCATTTT. The complete variable domain, with remaining parts taken from reference TRBV29-1 and TRBJ1-5, reads SAVISQKPSRDICQRGTSLTIQCQVDSQVTMMFWYRQQPGQSLTLIATANQGSEATYESGFVIDKFPISRPNLTFSTLTVSNMSPEDSSIYLCSVVTGIAASNQPQHFGDGTRLSIL.